One sample yielded the 19 T cell receptor beta chains listed below, sequenced in a study of blood T cell repertoires in COVID-19. Here immunoSEQ multiplex PCR was the method, and the copy in TCRdb shows in-frame clones only, minus some. The sample lists tens of thousands of clones, 65% to 85% occurring once. Sequenced sample: peripheral blood. These receptors came from a woman older than 75 with active or convalescent COVID-19.

The rearrangement links TRBV6-2 or TRBV6-3 to TRBJ2-6; D ambiguous. The CDR3 covers 15 residues. CDR1 and CDR2 (germline): MNHEY, SVGEGT. The germline V and J ends were trimmed by 4 bases and 2 bases, with 9 bases remaining between them. The CDR3 bases are TGTGCCAGCAGTTCAGATCAACCTGGGGCCAACGTCCTGACTTTC. Translation gives CASSSDQPGANVLTF.

The J gene is TRBJ2-1, the V gene TRBV4-3; the match to TRBD2 covers 11 bases. The CDR3 contains 17 residues. Losses at the gene ends were 1 base for V and 2 bases for J; bases not matched to a gene: 4. Germline values: CDR1 LGHNA, CDR2 YSLEER. CDR3 nucleotide sequence: TGCGCCAGCAGCCAAGTTACTAGCGGGGGAACCTACAATGAGCAGTTCTTC. This sequence encodes CASSQVTSGGTYNEQFF.

This rearrangement joins TRBV5-6 to TRBJ2-7; 9 nucleotides match TRBD2. CDR3 length: 15 amino acids. CDR1 and CDR2 (germline): SGHDT, YYEEEE. With V trimmed by 4 bases and J by 1 base, 6 bases remained unmatched. The chain's CDR3 is CASSGLAGISYEQYF. CDR3 nucleotide sequence: TGTGCCAGCAGCGGCCTAGCGGGAATTTCCTACGAGCAGTACTTC.

The chain combines TRBV4-2 with TRBJ2-1; D gene ambiguous. Germline CDR1 is LGHNA and CDR2 is YNFKEQ. Trimming took off 0 bases at V and 0 bases at J, with 9 bases between the two ends. The CDR3 spans 16 residues. The CDR3 reads CASSQDIRSSYNEQFF. CDR3 nucleotides: TGTGCCAGCAGCCAAGATATCCGGAGCTCCTACAATGAGCAGTTCTTC.

This sequence joins TRBV24-1 and TRBJ1-3; D not certain. Looked up from germline, CDR1 is KGHDR and CDR2 is SFDVKD. V dropped 5 bases and J dropped 0 bases, with 10 bases sitting between them. This CDR3 comprises 15 residues. The CDR3 loop reads CATSALGDSGNTIYF. The CDR3 coding sequence is TGTGCCACCAGTGCCCTGGGCGACTCTGGAAACACCATATATTTT.

The chain links TRBV13 to TRBJ2-1, with TRBD2 matching over 12 bases. CDR1 is PRHDT, CDR2 FYEKMQ, per germline (reference sequence). The CDR3 is made up of 18 amino acids. With 5 bases clipped from V and 7 bases from J, the junction kept 15 bases outside the gene matches. The CDR3 bases are TGTGCCAGCAGCCGAATGGGAGCCGGGACTAGCGGGTTGAATGAGCAGTTCTTC. This codes for CASSRMGAGTSGLNEQFF.

The J gene is TRBJ1-6, the V gene TRBV2; weak D call: TRBD1 (5 bases). The CDR3 covers 16 residues. V lost 6 bases to trimming and J lost 13 bases, with 25 bases between them. Germline CDR1 reads SNHLY; CDR2 reads FYNNEI. The CDR3 bases are TGTGCCAGCAGCCTTGGGGGGGTGACGGTCCTGTCGCCCCTCCACTTT. This codes for CASSLGGVTVLSPLHF.

Notes on this clone: The sample contains more than one DNA sequence encoding this CDR3. The V gene is TRBV28, the J gene TRBJ2-7; 10 bases fit TRBD1. Per germline, CDR1 MDHEN and CDR2 SYDVKM. The CDR3 length is 14 residues. V shed 3 bases and J 3 bases; nucleotides not matched to a gene: 2. CDR3 DNA: TGTGCCAGCAGTTTGGGGGACAGGGGCTACGAGCAGTACTTC. Its protein is CASSLGDRGYEQYF.

This chain joins TRBV10-1 and TRBJ2-7; possible D gene TRBD1, 6 bases. The germline V gene has CDR1 WNHNN and CDR2 SYGVQD (reference sequence). This CDR3 is built from 14 residues. V lost 5 bases and J lost 2, with 13 bases in between. In nucleotides, the CDR3 is TGCGCCAGCAGTAGGGCAGGGGACACCTACGAGCAGTACTTC. This encodes CASSRAGDTYEQYF.

The chain recombines TRBV30 with TRBJ2-7; D not resolved. V was shortened by 2 bases and J by 8 bases, with 19 bases between the two germline ends. Per germline, CDR1 GTSNPN and CDR2 SVGIG (reference sequence). The length of the CDR3 is 14 residues. Here the CDR3 reads CAWSRTEVTRQQYF. In nucleotides, the CDR3 is TGTGCCTGGAGTCGAACCGAGGTAACGAGGCAGCAGTACTTC. Supplemented by reference TRBV30 and TRBJ2-7, the full variable domain reads SQTIHQWPATLVQPVGSPLSLECTVEGTSNPNLYWYRQAAGRGLQLLFYSVGIGQISSEVPQNLSASRPQDRQFILSSKKLLLSDSGFYLCAWSRTEVTRQQYFGPGTRLTVT.

This clone was seen a handful of times. J is TRBJ2-2 and V is TRBV7-2; TRBD2 agrees at 11 bases. Trimming removed 4 bases from V and 6 bases from J; junction bases left unmatched: 7. Germline loops: CDR1 SGHTA, CDR2 FQGNSA. The CDR3 sequence is 16 residues long. CDR3: CASSSRLAGFAGELFF. Here the CDR3 DNA reads TGTGCCAGCAGCTCACGACTAGCGGGATTTGCCGGGGAGCTGTTTTTT.

CDR3 bases: TGTGCCTGGAATCCGGGACAGGGCCCCGGGGAGCTGTTTTTT. It translates to CAWNPGQGPGELFF. V usage is TRBV30 and J usage is TRBJ2-2, with 9 bases that match TRBD1. The CDR3 extends over 14 amino acids. The germline V gene encodes CDR1 GTSNPN and CDR2 SVGIG (reference sequence). Trimming at V came to 4 bases and at J to 6 bases, leaving 6 bases not matched to a gene.

The chain joins TRBV6-6 to TRBJ1-6; D gene unclear. CDR3 size: 15 residues. Germline V gene data show CDR1 as MNHNY and CDR2 as SVGAGI (reference sequence). V lost 5 bases and J lost 0, with 8 bases in between. CDR3 in DNA: TGTGCCAGCAGTGGTCACAGCTCCTATAATTCACCCCTCCACTTT. It yields the protein CASSGHSSYNSPLHF.

Remarks on this clone: The sample has other DNA sequences that encode this CDR3 too. The chain links TRBV7-2 to TRBJ2-5, with D possibly matching TRBD2 (6 bases). The germline V gene encodes CDR1 SGHTA and CDR2 FQGNSA. The CDR3 covers 14 residues. V dropped 3 bases and J dropped 5 bases, with 13 bases sitting between them. CDR3 residues: CASSLAGRGETQYF. CDR3 nucleotide sequence: TGTGCCAGCAGCTTGGCGGGGCGCGGGGAGACCCAGTACTTC.

The sample holds one count of this clone. V is TRBV11-3 and J is TRBJ2-3; 7 bases fit TRBD1. The CDR3 contains 16 residues. Germline CDR1 reads SGHNT; CDR2 reads YENEEA. The J segment lost 6 bases and the V segment lost 1 base, leaving 10 bases of the junction unmatched. The CDR3, as DNA: TGTGCCAGCAGCTTAGGGAAGGGGGCTCAAGCGGATACGCAGTATTTT. Translation gives CASSLGKGAQADTQYF.

The chain recombines TRBV24-1 with TRBJ2-1; 11 positions agree with TRBD2. The CDR3 covers 15 residues. The V gene's germline CDR1 is KGHDR and CDR2 SFDVKD. V shed 6 bases and J 10 bases; nucleotides not matched to a gene: 10. In nucleotides, the CDR3 is TGTGCCACCAGTAAAACTAGCGGGGGACTGAGGGAGCAGTTCTTC. Translating it yields CATSKTSGGLREQFF.

This chain connects TRBV4-2 to TRBJ2-1, with TRBD2 identical over 7 bases. CDR1 LGHNA and CDR2 YNFKEQ come from the germline V gene. The trim removed 4 bases at V and 3 bases at J, leaving 12 bases unmatched. The CDR3 loop spans 17 amino acids. The CDR3 coding sequence is TGTGCCAGCAGCCCGAATAGGCGAGCGGGGTTCTACAATGAGCAGTTCTTC. Translated: CASSPNRRAGFYNEQFF.

The chain is built from TRBV24-1 and TRBJ2-1, with 8 nucleotides matching TRBD2. This CDR3 is built from 17 residues. Germline values: CDR1 KGHDR, CDR2 SFDVKD. V trimming: 5 bases; J trimming: 4 bases; junction bases outside the gene matches: 12. CDR3 amino acids: CATSASQLRGVYNEQFF. DNA for the CDR3: TGTGCCACCAGTGCCTCACAGTTGCGGGGGGTTTACAATGAGCAGTTCTTC.

The chain combines TRBV7-2 with TRBJ1-1; tentative D call: TRBD1 (6 bases). CDR1 and CDR2 from the germline V gene are SGHTA and FQGNSA. V dropped 5 bases and J dropped 6 bases, with 16 bases sitting between them. This CDR3 has 14 amino acids. The CDR3 bases are TGTGCCAGCAGCCCCGAGGCAGGGGTGGCTGAAGCTTTCTTT. Encoded protein: CASSPEAGVAEAFF.